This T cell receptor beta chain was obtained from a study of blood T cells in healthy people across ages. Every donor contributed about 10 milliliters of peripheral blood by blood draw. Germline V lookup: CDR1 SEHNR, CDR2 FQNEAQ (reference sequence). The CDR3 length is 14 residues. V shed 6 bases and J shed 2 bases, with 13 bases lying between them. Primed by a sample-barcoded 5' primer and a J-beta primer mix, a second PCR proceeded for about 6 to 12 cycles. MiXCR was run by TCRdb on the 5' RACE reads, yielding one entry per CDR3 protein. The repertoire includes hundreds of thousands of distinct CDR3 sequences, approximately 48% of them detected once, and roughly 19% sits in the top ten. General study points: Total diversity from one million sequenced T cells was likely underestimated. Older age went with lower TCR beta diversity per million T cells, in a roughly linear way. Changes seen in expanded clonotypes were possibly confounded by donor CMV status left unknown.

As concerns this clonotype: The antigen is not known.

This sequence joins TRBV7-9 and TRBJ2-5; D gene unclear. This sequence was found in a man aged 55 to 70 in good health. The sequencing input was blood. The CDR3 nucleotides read TGTGCCAGCAGTTGGACCCAGACGCAAGAGACCCAGTACTTC. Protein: CASSWTQTQETQYF.